Listed here are 13 T cell receptor beta chains from one sample, sequenced in a study of T-cell memory formation after mild COVID-19. MiXCR was run by TCRdb on the 5' RACE reads, yielding one entry per CDR3 protein. The repertoire holds around 390,000 distinct CDR3 sequences, with approximately 16% as singletons. The sample comprised PBMCs or a T cell subset sorted from them (not recorded which). These receptors all stem from a man younger than 35 who had mild COVID-19 (a few samples of this study predate the infection). Cell type and time point are not known.

This clonotype was seen a handful of times. This chain joins TRBV5-1 and TRBJ2-6; 7 bases align to TRBD2. The V gene end was trimmed by 4 bases and the J gene end by 2 bases; junction bases not matched to a gene: 3. Looked up from germline, CDR1 is SGHRS and CDR2 is YFSETQ. This CDR3 comprises 15 residues. The CDR3 DNA is TGCGCCAGCAGCCAAGCGGGACCTGGGGCCAACGTCCTGACTTTC. This gives the protein CASSQAGPGANVLTF.

The chain combines TRBV12-3 or TRBV12-4 with TRBJ2-4, with 7 bases that match TRBD2. V was clipped by 7 bases and J by 3 bases; unmatched bases: 3. There are 13 residues in the CDR3. The CDR3 protein is CASTPGGKNIQYF. The CDR3 DNA reads TGTGCCAGCACCCCGGGGGGCAAAAACATTCAGTACTTC.

This chain joins TRBV5-4 and TRBJ2-5, with D perhaps matching TRBD1 (6 bases). Germline assignment: CDR1 SGHNT and CDR2 YYREEE (reference sequence). V lost 4 bases and J lost 9, with 19 bases in between. The CDR3 totals 14 residues. CDR3 coding DNA: TGTGCCAGCAGCGCCCGGGACACGGAATGGGCCCAGTACTTC. It encodes CASSARDTEWAQYF.

The chain couples TRBV7-8 to TRBJ2-2; no clear D gene. In germline, CDR1 is SGHVS, CDR2 FQNEAQ. This CDR3 has 14 residues. The V end was cut by 6 bases, the J end by 1 base, with 9 bases between. This CDR3 is CASRSDWNTGELFF. The CDR3, as DNA: TGTGCCAGCAGGTCAGACTGGAACACCGGGGAGCTGTTTTTT.

This clonotype has at least ten counts. V and J are TRBV12-3 or TRBV12-4 and TRBJ2-2, with TRBD1 matching 8 bases. This CDR3 is built from 16 residues. Trimming removed 2 bases from V and 3 bases from J; junction bases left unmatched: 5. CDR3 nucleotide sequence: TGTGCCAGCAGTTTAAGTGACAGGGGAGACACCGGGGAGCTGTTTTTT. Its translation: CASSLSDRGDTGELFF.

This clonotype was counted only a few times. CDR3 in DNA: TGTGCCAGCAGTCTCGGCACTGGGGGCGAAAAACTGTTTTTT. Its protein is CASSLGTGGEKLFF. The chain combines TRBV28 with TRBJ1-4; D may be TRBD1 (6 bases). The germline V and J ends were trimmed by 5 bases and 8 bases, with 15 bases remaining between them. Germline V gives CDR1 MDHEN, CDR2 SYDVKM. The CDR3 consists of 14 residues.

This clonotype came up a few times. V gene TRBV28 combines with J gene TRBJ1-5; D call uncertain. The CDR3 sequence is 15 residues long. The germline V gene has CDR1 MDHEN and CDR2 SYDVKM. The V end lost 8 bases, the J end lost 4 bases, and 18 bases lay between the germline ends. CDR3 coding DNA: TGTGCCAGCCAAGAATTGGGCGAGTTAAATCAGCCCCAGCATTTT. This codes for CASQELGELNQPQHF.

J is TRBJ1-1 and V is TRBV7-9, with D maybe TRBD1 (5 bases). Trimming pared 0 bases from V and 0 bases from J, leaving 14 bases between. CDR3 length: 17 amino acids. Germline V gene data show CDR1 as SEHNR and CDR2 as FQNEAQ (reference sequence). The CDR3 sequence is CASSLAGHGSMNTEAFF. The CDR3 coding sequence is TGTGCCAGCAGCTTAGCGGGGCACGGGTCGATGAACACTGAAGCTTTCTTT.

The table lists this clonotype with a few counts. V gene TRBV12-3 or TRBV12-4 combines with J gene TRBJ2-7, with TRBD1 matching 7 bases. This CDR3 has 14 amino acids. Germline trimming cut 6 bases from V and 2 bases from J; bases unmatched to any gene: 7. The DNA of the CDR3 is TGTGCCAGCAGCCCGACAGGGCTCGCCTACGAGCAGTACTTC. Amino acid sequence: CASSPTGLAYEQYF.

The V gene is TRBV19, the J gene TRBJ2-1; D perhaps matches TRBD2 (5 bases). The CDR3 has 14 amino acids. In germline, CDR1 is LNHDA, CDR2 SQIVND (reference sequence). V lost 4 bases to trimming and J lost 7 bases, with 14 bases between them. The CDR3, as DNA: TGTGCCAGTAGTACTAGCCGATTCTCTAATGAGCAGTTCTTC. Translated: CASSTSRFSNEQFF.

In its sample, this clonotype was seen a few times. This sequence joins TRBV5-5 and TRBJ2-1; D may be TRBD1 (6 bases). Germline V CDR1 and CDR2: SGHKS, YYEKEE (reference sequence). CDR3 size: 12 residues. The ends were cut back, 3 bases at V and 7 bases at J, with 8 bases in the middle. CDR3 sequence reads: CASSWTENEQFF. DNA of the CDR3: TGTGCCAGCAGCTGGACAGAAAATGAGCAGTTCTTC.

The chain carries TRBV5-1 and TRBJ2-2, with D perhaps being TRBD1 or TRBD2 (5 bases each). The germline CDR1 and CDR2 sequences are SGHRS and YFSETQ. The germline V and J ends were trimmed by 4 bases and 0 bases, with 10 bases remaining between them. The CDR3 sequence is 15 residues long. CDR3 residues: CASSRDLPNTGELFF. The CDR3 coding sequence is TGCGCCAGCAGCCGGGACCTACCGAACACCGGGGAGCTGTTTTTT. The entire variable domain, with the rest obtained from reference TRBV5-1 and TRBJ2-2, is as follows: KAGVTQTPRYLIKTRGQQVTLSCSPISGHRSVSWYQQTPGQGLQFLFEYFSETQRNKGNFPGRFSGRQFSNSRSEMNVSTLELGDSALYLCASSRDLPNTGELFFGEGSRLTVL.

The rearrangement joins TRBV18 to TRBJ2-3; D may correspond to TRBD1 or TRBD2 (6 bases each). The CDR3 consists of 22 residues. Germline-derived CDR1 and CDR2 are KGHSH and LQKENI. The V gene lost 0 bases and the J gene lost 4 bases, with 32 bases spanning the gap. CDR3 loop: CASSPPLGGGRNRTPVPDTQYF. The CDR3 region has the DNA TGTGCCAGCTCACCACCCCTTGGTGGGGGGCGGAATCGTACCCCAGTGCCAGATACGCAGTATTTT.